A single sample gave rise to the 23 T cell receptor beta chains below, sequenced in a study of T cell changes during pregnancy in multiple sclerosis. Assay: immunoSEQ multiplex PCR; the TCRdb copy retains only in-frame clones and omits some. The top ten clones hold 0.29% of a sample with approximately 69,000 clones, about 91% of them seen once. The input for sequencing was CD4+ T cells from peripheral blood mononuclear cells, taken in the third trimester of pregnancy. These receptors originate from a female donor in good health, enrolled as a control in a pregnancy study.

CDR3 sequence reads: CASSYAGDLRGYTF. DNA of the CDR3: TGTGCCAGCAGTTACGCAGGGGATTTACGGGGCTACACCTTC. The chain combines TRBV6-5 with TRBJ1-2, with D possibly being TRBD1 (6 bases). Trimming pared 2 bases from V and 8 bases from J, leaving 15 bases between. From germline, CDR1 is MNHEY and CDR2 SVGAGI. This CDR3 has 14 residues.

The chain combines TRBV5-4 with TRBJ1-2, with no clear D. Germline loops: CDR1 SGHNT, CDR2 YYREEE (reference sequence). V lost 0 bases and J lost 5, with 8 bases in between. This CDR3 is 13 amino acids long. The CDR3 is CASSLAQTYGYTF. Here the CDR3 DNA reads TGTGCCAGCAGCTTGGCCCAGACATATGGCTACACCTTC.

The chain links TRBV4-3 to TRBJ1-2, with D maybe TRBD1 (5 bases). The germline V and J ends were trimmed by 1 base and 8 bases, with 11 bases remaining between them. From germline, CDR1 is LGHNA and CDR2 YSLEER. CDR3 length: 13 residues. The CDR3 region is CASSQVGGEGYTF. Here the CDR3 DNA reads TGCGCCAGCAGCCAAGTTGGGGGGGAGGGCTACACCTTC.

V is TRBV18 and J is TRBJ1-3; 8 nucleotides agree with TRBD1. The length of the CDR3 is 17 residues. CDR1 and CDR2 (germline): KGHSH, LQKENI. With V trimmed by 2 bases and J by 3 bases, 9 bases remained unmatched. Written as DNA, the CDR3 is TGTGCCAGCTCACCAAAACCAGGGGGCGTAAGTGGAAACACCATATATTTT. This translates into CASSPKPGGVSGNTIYF.

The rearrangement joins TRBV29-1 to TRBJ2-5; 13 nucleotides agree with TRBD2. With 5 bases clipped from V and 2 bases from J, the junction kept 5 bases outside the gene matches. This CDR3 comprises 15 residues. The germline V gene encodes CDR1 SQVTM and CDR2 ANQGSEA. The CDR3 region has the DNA TGCAGCGTTAGTAGGACTAGCGGGGGACAAGAGACCCAGTACTTC. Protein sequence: CSVSRTSGGQETQYF. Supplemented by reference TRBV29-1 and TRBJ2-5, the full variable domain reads SAVISQKPSRDICQRGTSLTIQCQVDSQVTMMFWYRQQPGQSLTLIATANQGSEATYESGFVIDKFPISRPNLTFSTLTVSNMSPEDSSIYLCSVSRTSGGQETQYFGPGTRLLVL.

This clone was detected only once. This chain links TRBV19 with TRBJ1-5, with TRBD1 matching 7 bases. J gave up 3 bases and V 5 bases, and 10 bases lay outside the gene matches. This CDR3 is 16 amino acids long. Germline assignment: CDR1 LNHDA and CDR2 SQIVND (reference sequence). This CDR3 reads CASSFSTGWNNQPQHF. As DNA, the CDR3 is TGTGCCAGTAGTTTCTCGACAGGGTGGAACAATCAGCCCCAGCATTTT.

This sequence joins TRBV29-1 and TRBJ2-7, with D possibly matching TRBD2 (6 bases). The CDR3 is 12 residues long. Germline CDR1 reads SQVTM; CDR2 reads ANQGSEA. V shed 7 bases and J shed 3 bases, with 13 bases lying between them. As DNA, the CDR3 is TGCAGCGCCGGCGTGGGGGGCTACGAGCAGTACTTC. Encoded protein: CSAGVGGYEQYF.

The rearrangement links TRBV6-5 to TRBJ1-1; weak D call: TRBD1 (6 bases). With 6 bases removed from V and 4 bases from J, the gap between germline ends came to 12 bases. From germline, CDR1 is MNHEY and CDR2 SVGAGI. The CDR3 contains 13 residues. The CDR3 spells CASRRGSTTEAFF. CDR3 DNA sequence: TGTGCCAGCAGGAGGGGGTCCACCACTGAAGCTTTCTTT.

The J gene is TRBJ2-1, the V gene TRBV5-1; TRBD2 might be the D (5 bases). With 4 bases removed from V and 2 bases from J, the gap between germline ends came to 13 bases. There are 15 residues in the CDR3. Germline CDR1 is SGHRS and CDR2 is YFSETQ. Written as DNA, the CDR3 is TGCGCCAGCAGCCAACTAGGCCCACCCTACAATGAGCAGTTCTTC. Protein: CASSQLGPPYNEQFF. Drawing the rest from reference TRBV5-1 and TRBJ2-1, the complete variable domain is KAGVTQTPRYLIKTRGQQVTLSCSPISGHRSVSWYQQTPGQGLQFLFEYFSETQRNKGNFPGRFSGRQFSNSRSEMNVSTLELGDSALYLCASSQLGPPYNEQFFGPGTRLTVL.

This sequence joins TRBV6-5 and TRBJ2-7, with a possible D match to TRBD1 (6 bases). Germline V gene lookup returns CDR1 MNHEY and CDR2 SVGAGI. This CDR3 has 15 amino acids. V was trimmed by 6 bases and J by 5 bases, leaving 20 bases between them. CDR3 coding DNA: TGTGCCAGCAGCCTCTTCCAGGGGCGAGGGGACGAGCAGTACTTC. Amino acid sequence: CASSLFQGRGDEQYF.

Here the CDR3 reads CASRASGFLFYGYTF. CDR3 DNA: TGTGCCAGCAGGGCTTCAGGTTTCCTCTTCTATGGCTACACCTTC. The rearrangement uses TRBV6-6 and TRBJ1-2; D ambiguous. The V and J ends lost 6 bases and 4 bases respectively, with 18 bases between them. The CDR3 is made up of 15 amino acids. Looked up from germline, CDR1 is MNHNY and CDR2 is SVGAGI (reference sequence).

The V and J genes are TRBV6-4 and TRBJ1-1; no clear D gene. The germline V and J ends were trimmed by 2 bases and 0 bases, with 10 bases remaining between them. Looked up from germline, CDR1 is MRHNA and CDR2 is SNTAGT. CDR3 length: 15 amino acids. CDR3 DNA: TGTGCCAGCAGTGACCGGGCGGGGATGAACACTGAAGCTTTCTTT. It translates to CASSDRAGMNTEAFF.

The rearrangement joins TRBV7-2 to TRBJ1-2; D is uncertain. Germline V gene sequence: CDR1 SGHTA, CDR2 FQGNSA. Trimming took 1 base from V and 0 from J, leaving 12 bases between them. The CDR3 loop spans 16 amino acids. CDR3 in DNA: TGTGCCAGCAGCTTAGACGCAGGCATAGCTAACTATGGCTACACCTTC. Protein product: CASSLDAGIANYGYTF.

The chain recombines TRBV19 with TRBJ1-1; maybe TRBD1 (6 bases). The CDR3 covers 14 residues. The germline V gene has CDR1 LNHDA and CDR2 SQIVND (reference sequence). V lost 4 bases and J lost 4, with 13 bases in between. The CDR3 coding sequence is TGTGCCAGTAGTACGCCAGGGGTTTCCACTGAAGCTTTCTTT. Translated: CASSTPGVSTEAFF.

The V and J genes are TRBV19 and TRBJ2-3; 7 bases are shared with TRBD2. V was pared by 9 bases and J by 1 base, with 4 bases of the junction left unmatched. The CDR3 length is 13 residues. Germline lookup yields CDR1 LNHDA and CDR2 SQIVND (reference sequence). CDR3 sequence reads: CARTAGRTDTQYF. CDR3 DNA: TGTGCCAGGACAGCGGGGCGCACAGATACGCAGTATTTT.

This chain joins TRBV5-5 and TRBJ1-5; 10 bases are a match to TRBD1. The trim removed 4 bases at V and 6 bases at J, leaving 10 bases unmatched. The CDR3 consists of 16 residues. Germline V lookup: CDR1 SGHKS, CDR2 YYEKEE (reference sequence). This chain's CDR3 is CASSLNGGQGVQPQHF. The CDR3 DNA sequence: TGTGCCAGCAGCCTAAACGGAGGACAGGGGGTTCAGCCCCAGCATTTT.

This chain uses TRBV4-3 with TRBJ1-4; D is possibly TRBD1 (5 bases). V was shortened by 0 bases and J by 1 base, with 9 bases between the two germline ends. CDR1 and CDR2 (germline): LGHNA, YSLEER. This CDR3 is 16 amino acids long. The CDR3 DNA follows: TGCGCCAGCAGCCAAGAGGTCAGGGTAACTAATGAAAAACTGTTTTTT. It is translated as CASSQEVRVTNEKLFF.

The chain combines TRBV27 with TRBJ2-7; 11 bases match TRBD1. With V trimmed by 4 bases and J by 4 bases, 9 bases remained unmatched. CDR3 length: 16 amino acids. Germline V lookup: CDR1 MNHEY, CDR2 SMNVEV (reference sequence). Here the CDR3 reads CASSSPGTGGKYEQYF. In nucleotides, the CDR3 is TGTGCCAGCAGTTCGCCCGGGACAGGGGGGAAATACGAGCAGTACTTC.

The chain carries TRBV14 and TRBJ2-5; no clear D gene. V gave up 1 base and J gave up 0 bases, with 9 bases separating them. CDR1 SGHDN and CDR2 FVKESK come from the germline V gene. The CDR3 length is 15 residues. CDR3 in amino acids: CASSQAYLDQETQYF. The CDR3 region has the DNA TGTGCCAGCAGCCAAGCGTATCTAGACCAAGAGACCCAGTACTTC.

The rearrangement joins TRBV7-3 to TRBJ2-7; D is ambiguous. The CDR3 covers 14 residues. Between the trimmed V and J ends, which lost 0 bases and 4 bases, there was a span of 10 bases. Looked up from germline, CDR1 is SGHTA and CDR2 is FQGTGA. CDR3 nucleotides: TGTGCCAGCAGCTTAACGCCCGGTCCGTACGAGCAGTACTTC. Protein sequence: CASSLTPGPYEQYF.

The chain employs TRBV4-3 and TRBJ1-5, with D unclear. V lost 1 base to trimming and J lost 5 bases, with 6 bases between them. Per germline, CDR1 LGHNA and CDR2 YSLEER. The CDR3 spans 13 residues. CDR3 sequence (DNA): TGCGCCAGCAGCCAAGTTGTAGATCAGCCCCAGCATTTT. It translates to CASSQVVDQPQHF.

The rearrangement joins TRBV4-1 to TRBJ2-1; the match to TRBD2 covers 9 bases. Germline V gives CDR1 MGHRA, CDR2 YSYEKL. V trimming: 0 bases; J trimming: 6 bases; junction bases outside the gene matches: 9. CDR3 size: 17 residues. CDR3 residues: CASSQDRGGGAINEQFF. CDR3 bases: TGCGCCAGCAGCCAAGATAGGGGCGGGGGGGCCATCAATGAGCAGTTCTTC.

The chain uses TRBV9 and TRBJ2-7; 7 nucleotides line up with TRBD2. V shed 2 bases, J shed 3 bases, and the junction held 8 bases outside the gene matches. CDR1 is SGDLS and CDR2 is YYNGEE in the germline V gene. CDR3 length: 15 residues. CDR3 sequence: CASSVTASGDYEQYF. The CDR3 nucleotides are TGTGCCAGCAGCGTTACAGCTAGCGGTGACTACGAGCAGTACTTC.